This T cell receptor (beta chain) was sequenced during a study of blood T cell repertoires in COVID-19. Study-level information: The samples span acute and convalescent COVID-19 from the United States, Italy and Spain. PBMCs, B-cell-depleted T cells, or T cells provided the cDNA or gDNA that made up the material.

Original processing methods: From reference gene primer amplification, estimates of nucleated cell counts were derived. Assay: immunoSEQ multiplex PCR; the TCRdb copy retains only in-frame clones and omits some. V and J calls and clone size are as listed in that table; D and trimming were resolved from the DNA. The data show approximately 110,000 clones, 88% seen once. This CDR3 is built from 14 residues. V lost 0 bases, J lost 0 bases, and 3 bases lay in between. CDR1 and CDR2 from the germline V gene are LNHDA and SQIVND (reference sequence). The chain joins TRBV19 to TRBJ2-1; D is unresolved. This clonotype originated in a woman in her forties or fifties with active or convalescent COVID-19. The sequenced material came from peripheral blood. The CDR3: CASSIDNSYNEQFF. Here the CDR3 DNA reads TGTGCCAGTAGTATAGACAACTCCTACAATGAGCAGTTCTTC.